This TCR beta chain was captured by sequencing in a study of blood T cell repertoires in COVID-19. About the study: Some COVID-19 samples were acute and others convalescent; all came from the United States, Italy and Spain. PBMCs, B-cell-depleted T cells, or T cells provided the cDNA or gDNA that made up the material.

From germline, CDR1 is SGHDT and CDR2 YYEEEE. J was trimmed by 1 base and V by 5 bases; bases with no gene match: 5. The CDR3 is 14 amino acids. This table comes from immunoSEQ multiplex PCR, and its TCRdb copy is limited to in-frame clones, with some not included. The repertoire holds about 250,000 clones, around 85% seen once, with roughly 4% in the top ten. Allocation to cohorts depended on clinical history reported by the participants. The receptor's source is a woman aged 30 to 39 who had recovered from COVID-19. Sequenced: PBMCs or T cells enriched from blood (not recorded which). The chain carries TRBV5-6 and TRBJ2-7; TRBD2 aligns across 8 bases. The CDR3 protein is CASRGSGTSYEQYF. In DNA, the CDR3 is TGTGCCAGCAGGGGTAGCGGGACTTCCTACGAGCAGTACTTC.